These 6 T cell receptor beta chains share one sample of origin, sequenced in a study of beta chain features in type 1 diabetes. Investigators reverse transcribed all isolated RNA, so they sequenced expressed TCRB transcripts. Produced via immunoSEQ multiplex PCR; TCRdb's table is partial and in-frame only. The sample has hundreds of thousands of clones; roughly 31% are singletons. The sequenced sample consisted of naive CD4+ T cells from blood. These receptors came from a man younger than 30 in good health.

This clone has a single count. The genes are TRBV30 and TRBJ2-7, with 8 bases identical to TRBD1. After removal of 1 base from V and 4 bases from J, the junction contained 3 bases not matched to a gene. This CDR3 has 13 amino acids. The germline CDR1 and CDR2 sequences are GTSNPN and SVGIG (reference sequence). The CDR3 nucleotides read TGTGCCTGGAGTGCAGGGGGCGCGTACGAGCAGTACTTC. Amino acids: CAWSAGGAYEQYF. The full variable domain, rest sourced from reference TRBV30 and TRBJ2-7, is SQTIHQWPATLVQPVGSPLSLECTVEGTSNPNLYWYRQAAGRGLQLLFYSVGIGQISSEVPQNLSASRPQDRQFILSSKKLLLSDSGFYLCAWSAGGAYEQYFGPGTRLTVT.

The CDR3 spells CASSLDLAGDGEQFF. CDR3 in DNA: TGTGCCAGCAGCTTGGACCTAGCGGGGGACGGTGAGCAGTTCTTC. The chain links TRBV5-4 to TRBJ2-1; TRBD2 aligns across 10 bases. The CDR3 spans 15 residues. The germline CDR1 and CDR2 sequences are SGHNT and YYREEE (reference sequence). Trimming removed 0 bases from V and 9 bases from J; junction bases left unmatched: 6.

CDR3 residues: CAWLGDRVWNTGELFF. CDR3 in DNA: TGTGCCTGGCTCGGGGACAGGGTTTGGAACACCGGGGAGCTGTTTTTT. The chain couples TRBV30 to TRBJ2-2, with TRBD1 matching over 9 bases. The germline V gene has CDR1 GTSNPN and CDR2 SVGIG (reference sequence). The V and J ends lost 5 bases and 1 base, in that order; junction bases with no gene match: 8. The CDR3 spans 16 residues.

This sequence joins TRBV10-3 and TRBJ2-3; 7 bases align to TRBD1. Unmatched junction bases numbered 4, after V lost 2 bases and J lost 5 bases. The CDR3 contains 14 residues. Germline loops: CDR1 ENHRY, CDR2 SYGVKD. CDR3 sequence: CAISEPNRGDTQYF. The CDR3 DNA follows: TGTGCCATCAGTGAGCCTAACAGGGGAGATACGCAGTATTTT.

The V and J genes are TRBV28 and TRBJ2-5; D might be TRBD2 (6 bases). Trimming shortened V by 6 bases and J by 13 bases, and 18 bases separated the two germline ends. The V gene's germline CDR1 is MDHEN and CDR2 SYDVKM. The CDR3 runs 12 residues. CDR3 nucleotides: TGTGCCAGCAGGGGGATTCGGGACTCCCCGTACTTC. Translation gives CASRGIRDSPYF.

This clone was observed a handful of times. The rearrangement joins TRBV30 to TRBJ2-7; maybe TRBD1 (7 bases). The CDR3 has 13 residues. V lost 0 bases, J lost 6 bases, and 12 bases lay in between. The V gene's germline CDR1 is GTSNPN and CDR2 SVGIG (reference sequence). CDR3 bases: TGTGCCTGGAGTGTACGGCAGGGGGGCGAGCAGTACTTC. It yields the protein CAWSVRQGGEQYF.